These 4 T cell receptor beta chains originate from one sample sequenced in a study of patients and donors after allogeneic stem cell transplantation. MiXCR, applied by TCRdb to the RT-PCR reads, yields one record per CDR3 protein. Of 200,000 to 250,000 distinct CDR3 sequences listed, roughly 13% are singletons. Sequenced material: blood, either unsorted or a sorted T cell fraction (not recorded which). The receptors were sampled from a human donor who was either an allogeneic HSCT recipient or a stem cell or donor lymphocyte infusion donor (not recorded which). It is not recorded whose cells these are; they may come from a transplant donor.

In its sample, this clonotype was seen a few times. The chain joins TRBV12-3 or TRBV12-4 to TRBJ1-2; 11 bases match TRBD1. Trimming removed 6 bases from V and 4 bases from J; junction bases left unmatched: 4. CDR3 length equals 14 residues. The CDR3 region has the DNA TGTGCCAGCAGAACCGGGACAGGGGGCTATGGCTACACCTTC. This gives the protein CASRTGTGGYGYTF.

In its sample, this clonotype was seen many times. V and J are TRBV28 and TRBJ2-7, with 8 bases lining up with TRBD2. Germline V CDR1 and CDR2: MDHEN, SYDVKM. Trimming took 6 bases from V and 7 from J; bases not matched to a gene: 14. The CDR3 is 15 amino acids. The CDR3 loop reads CASSKGLARGGEQYF. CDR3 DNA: TGTGCCAGCAGCAAAGGACTAGCCCGGGGGGGGGAGCAGTACTTC.

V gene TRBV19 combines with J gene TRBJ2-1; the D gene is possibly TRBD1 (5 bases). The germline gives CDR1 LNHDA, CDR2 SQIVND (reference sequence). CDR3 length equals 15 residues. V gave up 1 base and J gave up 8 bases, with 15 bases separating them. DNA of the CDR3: TGTGCCAGTAGTATAGGGCAGGGAAAGGTAGATGAGCAGTTCTTC. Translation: CASSIGQGKVDEQFF.

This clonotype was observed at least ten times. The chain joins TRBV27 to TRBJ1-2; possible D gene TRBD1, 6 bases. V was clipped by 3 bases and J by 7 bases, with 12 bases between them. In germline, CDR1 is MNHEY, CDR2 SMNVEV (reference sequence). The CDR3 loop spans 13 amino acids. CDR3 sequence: CASSFWAGAGYTF. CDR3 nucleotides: TGTGCCAGCAGTTTTTGGGCAGGGGCTGGCTACACCTTC.